A selection of T cell receptor beta chains follows, all from one sample in a study of blood T cell repertoires in COVID-19. TCRdb's copy holds only in-frame clones and misses some; the assay was immunoSEQ multiplex PCR. Here the sample spans 300,000 to 450,000 clones, almost 90% being singletons. Input material: PBMCs or T cells enriched from blood (not recorded which). These receptors were collected from a woman younger than 45 who had been exposed to COVID-19. The CDR3 runs from the conserved cysteine through the conserved F or W. Each record gives: V gene, J gene, clone size, D gene, CDR3 protein, CDR3 DNA. A D gene is named only where the DNA matches it firmly. A row's size may be missing; if present it is once, few, many or a size class.

V gene: TRBV7-2; J gene: TRBJ2-1; clone size: .; D gene: .; CDR3 protein: CASSLTAVLYNEQFF; CDR3 DNA: TGTGCCAGCAGCTTAACAGCGGTCCTTTACAATGAGCAGTTCTTC
V gene: TRBV27; J gene: TRBJ1-1; clone size: .; D gene: .; CDR3 protein: CASSDRSLGNTEAFF; CDR3 DNA: TGTGCCAGCAGCGACAGATCCCTGGGAAACACTGAAGCTTTCTTT
V gene: TRBV5-1; J gene: TRBJ2-2; clone size: .; D gene: .; CDR3 protein: CASSLVPTGNTGELFF; CDR3 DNA: TGCGCCAGCAGCTTGGTCCCGACAGGGAACACCGGGGAGCTGTTTTTT
V gene: TRBV28; J gene: TRBJ2-1; clone size: .; D gene: .; CDR3 protein: CASSFAGHEQFF; CDR3 DNA: TGTGCCAGCAGTTTCGCAGGCCATGAGCAGTTCTTC
V gene: TRBV13; J gene: TRBJ1-3; clone size: .; D gene: .; CDR3 protein: CASSLGLAGRSGNTIYF; CDR3 DNA: TGTGCCAGCAGCTTAGGTCTGGCAGGGAGGTCTGGAAACACCATATATTTT
V gene: TRBV11-2; J gene: TRBJ2-1; clone size: .; D gene: .; CDR3 protein: CASSLGPSNTLGQFF; CDR3 DNA: TGTGCCAGCAGCTTAGGACCTAGTAACACCCTGGGGCAGTTCTTC
V gene: TRBV10-2; J gene: TRBJ2-5; clone size: once; D gene: TRBD1; CDR3 protein: CASREGQGADETQYF; CDR3 DNA: TGCGCCAGCAGAGAGGGACAGGGGGCCGACGAGACCCAGTACTTC
V gene: TRBV27; J gene: TRBJ2-3; clone size: once; D gene: .; CDR3 protein: CASSLGGGVTDTQYF; CDR3 DNA: TGTGCCAGCAGTTTAGGGGGCGGAGTCACAGATACGCAGTATTTT
V gene: TRBV6-5; J gene: TRBJ1-6; clone size: .; D gene: .; CDR3 protein: CASIPSSYNSPLHF; CDR3 DNA: TGTGCCAGCATCCCCAGCTCCTATAATTCACCCCTCCACTTT
V gene: TRBV27; J gene: TRBJ2-7; clone size: .; D gene: TRBD1; CDR3 protein: CASSLSRGITYEQYF; CDR3 DNA: TGTGCCAGCAGTTTATCCAGGGGGATCACCTACGAGCAGTACTTC
V gene: TRBV11-1; J gene: TRBJ2-3; clone size: .; D gene: .; CDR3 protein: CASSLAEADTQYF; CDR3 DNA: TGTGCCAGCAGCTTAGCGGAGGCAGATACGCAGTATTTT
V gene: TRBV4-1; J gene: TRBJ1-1; clone size: .; D gene: .; CDR3 protein: CASSRTSRGEDTEAFF; CDR3 DNA: TGCGCCAGCAGCCGAACCAGCAGGGGCGAGGACACTGAAGCTTTCTTT
V gene: TRBV29-1; J gene: TRBJ1-1; clone size: .; D gene: .; CDR3 protein: CSVEDRGATFF; CDR3 DNA: TGCAGCGTTGAAGATCGGGGGGCAACTTTCTTT
V gene: TRBV2; J gene: TRBJ1-1; clone size: .; D gene: TRBD1; CDR3 protein: CASSGQGAQDTEAFF; CDR3 DNA: TGTGCCAGCAGTGGGCAGGGGGCGCAGGACACTGAAGCTTTCTTT
V gene: TRBV2; J gene: TRBJ2-1; clone size: .; D gene: TRBD2; CDR3 protein: CAKTGTTNEQFF; CDR3 DNA: TGTGCCAAAACCGGGACTACTAATGAGCAGTTCTTC
V gene: TRBV6-5; J gene: TRBJ2-3; clone size: .; D gene: TRBD1; CDR3 protein: CASTDRGSADTQYF; CDR3 DNA: TGTGCCAGCACCGACAGGGGGTCCGCAGATACGCAGTATTTT
V gene: TRBV7-2; J gene: TRBJ2-6; clone size: .; D gene: TRBD1; CDR3 protein: CASSLGQAGANVLTF; CDR3 DNA: TGTGCCAGCAGCCTAGGACAGGCTGGGGCCAACGTCCTGACTTTC
V gene: TRBV6-5; J gene: TRBJ1-1; clone size: .; D gene: TRBD1; CDR3 protein: CASRTPGTGERGAFF; CDR3 DNA: TGTGCCAGCAGGACCCCCGGGACAGGGGAAAGAGGGGCTTTCTTT
V gene: TRBV29-1; J gene: TRBJ1-4; clone size: .; D gene: TRBD1; CDR3 protein: CSAVRPQGAGEKLFF; CDR3 DNA: TGCAGCGCCGTCCGCCCACAGGGGGCGGGTGAAAAACTGTTTTTT
V gene: TRBV9; J gene: TRBJ1-1; clone size: .; D gene: TRBD1; CDR3 protein: CASSATRTGWGAFF; CDR3 DNA: TGTGCCAGCAGCGCAACTCGGACAGGATGGGGAGCTTTCTTT
V gene: TRBV19; J gene: TRBJ2-7; clone size: .; D gene: TRBD1; CDR3 protein: CASSRGTGSSYEQYF; CDR3 DNA: TGTGCCAGTAGTAGGGGGACAGGGAGTTCCTACGAGCAGTACTTC
V gene: TRBV4-1; J gene: TRBJ2-4; clone size: .; D gene: TRBD2; CDR3 protein: CASSQDSGGALNDIQYF; CDR3 DNA: TGCGCCAGCAGCCAAGATTCCGGGGGGGCACTTAATGACATTCAGTACTTC
V gene: TRBV29-1; J gene: TRBJ1-5; clone size: few; D gene: TRBD1; CDR3 protein: CSVAGGGDAQPQHF; CDR3 DNA: TGCAGCGTTGCAGGGGGTGGGGATGCTCAGCCCCAGCATTTT
V gene: TRBV6-5; J gene: TRBJ2-7; clone size: .; D gene: .; CDR3 protein: CASSYAGLPYEQYF; CDR3 DNA: TGTGCCAGCAGTTACGCGGGTCTTCCCTACGAGCAGTACTTC
V gene: TRBV5-4; J gene: TRBJ2-5; clone size: .; D gene: .; CDR3 protein: CASSLDGGSLSTQYF; CDR3 DNA: TGTGCCAGCAGCTTGGATGGTGGGAGTCTGTCGACCCAGTACTTC
V gene: TRBV12-3/TRBV12-4; J gene: TRBJ2-1; clone size: .; D gene: .; CDR3 protein: CASSRIRGNEQFF; CDR3 DNA: TGTGCCAGCAGTCGTATACGGGGGAATGAGCAGTTCTTC
V gene: TRBV5-4; J gene: TRBJ2-3; clone size: .; D gene: .; CDR3 protein: CASSFWGLGADTQYF; CDR3 DNA: TGTGCCAGCAGCTTTTGGGGGCTGGGTGCAGATACGCAGTATTTT
V gene: TRBV28; J gene: TRBJ1-1; clone size: .; D gene: TRBD1; CDR3 protein: CASKDRGLHTEAFF; CDR3 DNA: TGTGCCAGCAAGGACAGGGGGCTCCACACTGAAGCTTTCTTT
V gene: TRBV7-2; J gene: TRBJ2-7; clone size: .; D gene: TRBD2; CDR3 protein: CASSFSPLAGEPYEQYF; CDR3 DNA: TGTGCCAGCAGCTTTTCCCCACTAGCGGGAGAGCCTTACGAGCAGTACTTC
V gene: TRBV6-2/TRBV6-3; J gene: TRBJ1-5; clone size: .; D gene: TRBD1; CDR3 protein: CASSSDREGNQPQHF; CDR3 DNA: TGTGCCAGCAGTTCCGACAGGGAGGGCAATCAGCCCCAGCATTTT
V gene: TRBV18; J gene: TRBJ1-6; clone size: .; D gene: .; CDR3 protein: CASSRNRAQNSPLHF; CDR3 DNA: TGTGCCAGCTCACGTAACAGGGCCCAGAATTCACCCCTCCACTTT
V gene: TRBV7-8; J gene: TRBJ1-1; clone size: .; D gene: .; CDR3 protein: CASSLLEPPNTEAFF; CDR3 DNA: TGTGCCAGCAGCTTGTTAGAACCACCGAACACTGAAGCTTTCTTT
V gene: TRBV18; J gene: TRBJ1-4; clone size: .; D gene: TRBD1; CDR3 protein: CASSSDLGQGASANEKLFF; CDR3 DNA: TGTGCCAGCTCGTCCGACCTGGGACAGGGGGCATCTGCTAATGAAAAACTGTTTTTT
V gene: TRBV5-1; J gene: TRBJ1-1; clone size: .; D gene: .; CDR3 protein: CASSLGDKDAEAFF; CDR3 DNA: TGCGCCAGCAGCTTGGGGGACAAAGACGCTGAAGCTTTCTTT
V gene: TRBV7-3; J gene: TRBJ2-3; clone size: .; D gene: TRBD2; CDR3 protein: CASQTSGRGGGTDTQYF; CDR3 DNA: TGTGCCAGCCAGACTAGCGGGAGAGGGGGAGGCACAGATACGCAGTATTTT
V gene: TRBV10-1; J gene: TRBJ2-7; clone size: .; D gene: TRBD2; CDR3 protein: CASSPGSGRGHEQYF; CDR3 DNA: TGCGCCAGCAGTCCGGGTAGCGGGAGAGGTCACGAGCAGTACTTC
V gene: TRBV9; J gene: TRBJ1-2; clone size: .; D gene: TRBD1; CDR3 protein: CASSAQGAPNYGYTF; CDR3 DNA: TGTGCCAGCAGCGCCCAGGGGGCTCCTAACTATGGCTACACCTTC
V gene: TRBV11-2; J gene: TRBJ2-7; clone size: few; D gene: TRBD2; CDR3 protein: CASSRLTSGSYEQYF; CDR3 DNA: TGTGCCAGCAGCAGACTTACTAGCGGGAGTTACGAGCAGTACTTC
V gene: TRBV6-5; J gene: TRBJ2-7; clone size: .; D gene: TRBD2; CDR3 protein: CASSRLLAGAHEQYF; CDR3 DNA: TGTGCCAGCAGCCGTCTCCTAGCGGGAGCCCACGAGCAGTACTTC
V gene: TRBV7-2; J gene: TRBJ2-7; clone size: .; D gene: .; CDR3 protein: CASSLVSENSYEQYF; CDR3 DNA: TGTGCCAGCAGCTTAGTCTCAGAAAACTCCTACGAGCAGTACTTC
V gene: TRBV27; J gene: TRBJ2-1; clone size: .; D gene: TRBD1; CDR3 protein: CASSPPGTGFYNEQFF; CDR3 DNA: TGTGCCAGCAGTCCCCCTGGGACAGGGTTCTACAATGAGCAGTTCTTC
V gene: TRBV7-8; J gene: TRBJ1-1; clone size: .; D gene: .; CDR3 protein: CASSWAYWNTEAFF; CDR3 DNA: TGTGCCAGCAGCTGGGCCTATTGGAACACTGAAGCTTTCTTT